Listed here are 25 T cell receptor beta chains from one sample, sequenced in a study of identical twins. TCRdb processed the 5' RACE reads anew with MiXCR; each CDR3 protein has one entry. Found here are 150,000 or so distinct CDR3 sequences, roughly 3.5% of them singletons; the top ten hold approximately 7.6%. Input material: memory T cells sorted from blood. The receptors were gathered from a man younger than 35 in good health.

This clonotype was seen at least ten times. The V call is TRBV5-6, the J call TRBJ1-4; D remains unclear. This CDR3 has 12 residues. Deletions cut 4 bases from V and 7 bases from J, with 8 bases between. The V gene's germline CDR1 is SGHDT and CDR2 YYEEEE. The CDR3 DNA follows: TGTGCCAGCAGCCGAGGGAGTGAAAAACTGTTTTTT. Its translation is CASSRGSEKLFF.

This clonotype was observed many times. CDR3 loop: CSASSGSGPETQYF. The CDR3 DNA reads as TGCAGTGCTAGTTCAGGGAGCGGCCCAGAGACCCAGTACTTC. The chain combines TRBV20-1 with TRBJ2-5; D assignment may be TRBD1 or TRBD2 (5 bases each). The CDR3 consists of 14 residues. Looked up from germline, CDR1 is DFQATT and CDR2 is SNEGSKA (reference sequence). V lost 3 bases and J lost 4, with 15 bases in between.

This clonotype was recorded at least ten times. The chain is built from TRBV20-1 and TRBJ2-5; D unresolved. This CDR3 region has 14 residues. Germline CDR1 and CDR2: DFQATT and SNEGSKA (reference sequence). The ends were cut back, 2 bases at V and 1 base at J, with 11 bases in the middle. CDR3 DNA sequence: TGCAGTGCTAGATTGGAGAACAGCCAAGAGACCCAGTACTTC. This gives the protein CSARLENSQETQYF.

This clonotype appeared many times. The J gene is TRBJ2-4, the V gene TRBV20-1; 7 bases map to TRBD2. Per the germline V gene, CDR1 is DFQATT and CDR2 is SNEGSKA (reference sequence). V shed 1 base and J 3 bases; nucleotides not matched to a gene: 12. The CDR3 is 17 residues long. CDR3 protein: CSARVTGGRRGKNIQYF. CDR3 nucleotide sequence: TGCAGTGCTAGAGTCACGGGCGGGAGAAGAGGCAAAAACATTCAGTACTTC.

This clonotype was seen many times. The gene calls are TRBV4-2 and TRBJ1-4; 8 bases match TRBD1. Trimming removed 0 bases from V and 8 bases from J; junction bases left unmatched: 8. Germline loops: CDR1 LGHNA, CDR2 YNFKEQ. The CDR3 has 16 residues. The CDR3 loop is CASSQDPGQGGEKLFF. CDR3 in DNA: TGTGCCAGCAGCCAAGATCCCGGACAGGGTGGAGAAAAACTGTTTTTT.

The V and J genes are TRBV10-3 and TRBJ2-3; 9 nucleotides line up with TRBD2. J lost 0 bases, V lost 6 bases, and 4 bases had no gene match. CDR1 is ENHRY, CDR2 SYGVKD, per germline. The CDR3 is 15 residues long. In DNA, the CDR3 is TGTGCCATCAGGTTTCTAGCGGGGAGCACAGATACGCAGTATTTT. Translating it yields CAIRFLAGSTDTQYF.

This clonotype was picked up many times. The chain couples TRBV3-1 to TRBJ2-6, with 8 bases that match TRBD2. In germline, CDR1 is LGHDT, CDR2 YNNKEL (reference sequence). The CDR3 runs 15 residues. The trim removed 7 bases at V and 2 bases at J, leaving 4 bases unmatched. CDR3 region: CASNPGGAGANVLTF. The CDR3 DNA reads as TGTGCCAGCAACCCCGGGGGGGCTGGGGCCAACGTCCTGACTTTC.

Points on this clonotype: Germline and junction disagree at one end, which may indicate a read error. The chain combines TRBV15 with TRBJ2-5; D possibly uses TRBD1 or TRBD2 (6 bases each). CDR3 length: 12 residues. From germline, CDR1 is LNHNV and CDR2 YYDKDF (reference sequence). The CDR3 DNA reads as TGTGCCACCAGCAGAGATAGGGGGGTAGGCAATTTC. Its protein is CATSRDRGVGNF.

Many counts were recorded for this clonotype. This chain uses TRBV15 with TRBJ2-1; no clear D. This CDR3 spans 14 amino acids. Trimming shortened V by 2 bases and J by 0 bases, and 5 bases separated the two germline ends. CDR1 is LNHNV and CDR2 is YYDKDF in the germline V gene (reference sequence). The CDR3 reads CATSRLLSYNEQFF. The DNA of the CDR3 is TGTGCCACCAGCAGATTACTCTCCTACAATGAGCAGTTCTTC.

This clonotype was recorded many times. The V call is TRBV11-2, the J call TRBJ1-1; the D is unclear. The ends were cut back, 2 bases at V and 2 bases at J, with 18 bases in the middle. From germline, CDR1 is SGHAT and CDR2 FQNNGV. The CDR3 is 17 residues long. CDR3 in amino acids: CASSLLFPARTNTEAFF. The CDR3 nucleotides are TGTGCCAGCAGCTTATTATTTCCGGCTAGGACCAACACTGAAGCTTTCTTT.

The table lists this clonotype with many counts. This chain joins TRBV27 and TRBJ2-4; maybe TRBD2 (5 bases). Germline CDR1 is MNHEY and CDR2 is SMNVEV (reference sequence). Trimming removed 3 bases from V and 3 bases from J, with 6 bases in between. CDR3 length equals 13 residues. CDR3 sequence: CASSFSVKNIQYF. CDR3 DNA sequence: TGTGCCAGCAGTTTTAGCGTCAAAAACATTCAGTACTTC.

This clonotype was seen a handful of times. This chain joins TRBV7-8 and TRBJ1-2, with 7 bases lining up with TRBD1. The ends lost 1 base at V and 1 base at J; junction bases unmatched: 0. The CDR3 is made up of 14 amino acids. Germline lookup yields CDR1 SGHVS and CDR2 FQNEAQ. The CDR3 DNA sequence: TGTGCCAGCAGCTTAGGGGACAGTAACTATGGCTACACCTTC. Translation: CASSLGDSNYGYTF. The whole variable domain, filled in from reference TRBV7-8 and TRBJ1-2, reads GAGVSQSPRYKVAKRGQDVALRCDPISGHVSLFWYQQALGQGPEFLTYFQNEAQLDKSGLPSDRFFAERPEGSVSTLKIQRTQQEDSAVYLCASSLGDSNYGYTFGSGTRLTVV.

This clonotype was recorded at least ten times. This sequence joins TRBV7-2 and TRBJ1-1; possibly TRBD1 for D (6 bases). CDR1 is SGHTA and CDR2 is FQGNSA in the germline V gene. The CDR3 extends over 14 amino acids. Trimming stripped 0 bases from V and 4 bases from J, with 9 bases between. Here the CDR3 DNA reads TGTGCCAGCAGCTTAGCACAGGGACGCACTGAAGCTTTCTTT. It specifies CASSLAQGRTEAFF.

This clonotype was seen ten or more times. The chain is built from TRBV10-3 and TRBJ2-7; D remains ambiguous. The CDR3 covers 13 residues. Germline V CDR1 and CDR2: ENHRY, SYGVKD. V lost 6 bases and J 0 bases, leaving 9 bases between the germline ends. The CDR3, as DNA: TGTGCCATCAGGAAGGAGAGCTCCTACGAGCAGTACGTC. Its protein is CAIRKESSYEQYV.

This clonotype appeared many times. The rearrangement links TRBV5-1 to TRBJ1-2; D gene unclear. CDR3 length: 14 residues. Germline-derived CDR1 and CDR2 are SGHRS and YFSETQ. V was pared by 3 bases and J by 5 bases, with 14 bases between. The CDR3 DNA follows: TGCGCCAGCAGCTCAAGACCTAGCCGATATGGCTACACCTTC. Translation gives CASSSRPSRYGYTF.

This clonotype was seen at least ten times. The chain uses TRBV20-1 and TRBJ2-3, with D unresolved. The CDR3 spans 14 residues. CDR1 and CDR2 (germline): DFQATT, SNEGSKA (reference sequence). With 3 bases removed from V and 2 bases from J, the gap between germline ends came to 12 bases. CDR3 loop: CSASGQPYTDTQYF. For the CDR3, the DNA is TGCAGTGCTAGTGGGCAGCCCTACACAGATACGCAGTATTTT.

This clonotype was observed many times. The chain joins TRBV12-3 or TRBV12-4 to TRBJ1-1; D unclear. The V gene lost 6 bases and the J gene lost 7 bases, with 12 bases spanning the gap. The CDR3 has 12 residues. The CDR3 bases are TGTGCCAGCAGCCTCTATAGGGTTGAAGCTTTCTTT. It yields the protein CASSLYRVEAFF.

This clonotype was seen at least ten times. The rearrangement links TRBV12-3 or TRBV12-4 to TRBJ2-4; D remains ambiguous. The CDR3 has 16 residues. Trimming cost V 5 bases and J 0 bases, with 14 bases left between them. The CDR3 DNA sequence: TGTGCCAGCAGTCGAGAGAGAACCGTAGCCAAAAACATTCAGTACTTC. It translates to CASSRERTVAKNIQYF.

This clonotype has ten or more counts. The J gene is TRBJ2-1, the V gene TRBV29-1; no clear D. V was pared by 4 bases and J by 8 bases, with 9 bases between. Germline V gives CDR1 SQVTM, CDR2 ANQGSEA. CDR3 length: 11 residues. CDR3 sequence reads: CSVVYGHEQFF. As DNA, the CDR3 is TGCAGCGTTGTCTATGGGCATGAGCAGTTCTTC.

Ten or more counts support this clonotype. The chain recombines TRBV11-2 with TRBJ2-4; a weak D match, TRBD1 (6 bases). Germline V gene data show CDR1 as SGHAT and CDR2 as FQNNGV. This CDR3 is built from 16 residues. V lost 5 bases, J lost 2 bases, and 16 bases lay in between. CDR3 nucleotides: TGTGCCAGCAGCCCCGCGAACACAGGGTCCAAAAACATTCAGTACTTC. Translation: CASSPANTGSKNIQYF.

Notes on this clonotype: A much larger clone differs by one base, so this may be a read error. The chain uses TRBV15 and TRBJ2-6; D remains ambiguous. CDR1 is LNHNV, CDR2 YYDKDF, per germline (reference sequence). Between the trimmed V and J ends, which lost 8 bases and 4 bases, there was a span of 15 bases. The CDR3 spans 15 residues. The DNA for the CDR3 is TGTGCCACCGAGGCAGACCTCGGGGGGGCCAACGTCCTGACTTTC. It codes for CATEADLGGANVLTF.

This clonotype has ten or more counts. This chain uses TRBV2 with TRBJ2-2; no reliable D call. The CDR3 is 12 amino acids. In germline, CDR1 is SNHLY, CDR2 FYNNEI. Trimming shortened V by 6 bases and J by 2 bases, and 4 bases separated the two germline ends. CDR3 bases: TGTGCCAGCAGCGTAAACACCGGGGAGCTGTTTTTT. Amino acid sequence: CASSVNTGELFF.

The chain links TRBV19 to TRBJ2-3, with TRBD2 as a possible D gene (5 bases). CDR3 length: 13 residues. V was trimmed by 5 bases and J by 6 bases, leaving 12 bases between them. The germline V gene has CDR1 LNHDA and CDR2 SQIVND (reference sequence). The CDR3 here is CASSLTKRDTQYF. CDR3 nucleotides: TGTGCCAGTAGTTTAACGAAGCGGGATACGCAGTATTTT.

This clonotype was observed a handful of times. This chain connects TRBV12-3 or TRBV12-4 to TRBJ1-2; 8 bases are a match to TRBD1. Germline trimming cut 3 bases from V and 5 bases from J; bases unmatched to any gene: 8. This CDR3 is 15 amino acids long. In DNA form, the CDR3 reads TGTGCCAGCAGTTTGGAGGGGACAGGTGTTTATGGCTACACCTTC. Its protein product is CASSLEGTGVYGYTF.

Comments on this clonotype: A much larger clone lies a single base off, so this may be a read error. This rearrangement joins TRBV7-9 to TRBJ1-6; 10 bases line up with TRBD1. This CDR3 has 15 amino acids. Germline V lookup: CDR1 SEHNR, CDR2 FQNEAQ (reference sequence). CDR3 protein: CASNRDRGLSSPLRF. Here the CDR3 DNA reads TGTGCCAGCAACCGGGACAGGGGATTATCTTCACCCCTCCGCTTT.